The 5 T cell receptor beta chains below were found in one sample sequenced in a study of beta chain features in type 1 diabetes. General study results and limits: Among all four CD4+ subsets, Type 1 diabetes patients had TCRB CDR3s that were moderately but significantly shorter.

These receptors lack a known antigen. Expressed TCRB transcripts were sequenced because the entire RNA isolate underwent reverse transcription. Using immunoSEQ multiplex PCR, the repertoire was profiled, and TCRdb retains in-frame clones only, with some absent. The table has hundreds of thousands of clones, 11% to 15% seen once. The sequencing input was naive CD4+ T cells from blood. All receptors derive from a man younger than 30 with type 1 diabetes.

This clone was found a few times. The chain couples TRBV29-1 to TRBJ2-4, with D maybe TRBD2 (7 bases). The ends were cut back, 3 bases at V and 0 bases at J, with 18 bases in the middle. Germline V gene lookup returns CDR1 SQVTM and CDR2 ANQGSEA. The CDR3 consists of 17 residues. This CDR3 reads CSVEFEGGILAKNIQYF. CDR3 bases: TGCAGCGTTGAGTTTGAGGGGGGGATACTAGCCAAAAACATTCAGTACTTC.

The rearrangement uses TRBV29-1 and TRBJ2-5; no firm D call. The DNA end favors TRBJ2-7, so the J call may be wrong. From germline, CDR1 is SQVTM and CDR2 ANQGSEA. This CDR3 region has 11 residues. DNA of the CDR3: TGCAGCGCCGCTGACTCCTACGAGCAGTACTTC. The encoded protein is CSAADSYEQYF.

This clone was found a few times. The CDR3 loop is CASRSTSGSWSYEQFF. As DNA, the CDR3 is TGTGCCAGCAGGAGTACTAGCGGGTCGTGGTCCTATGAGCAGTTCTTC. The chain couples TRBV2 to TRBJ2-1; 9 nucleotides agree with TRBD2. This CDR3 has 16 residues. The ends lost 6 bases at V and 8 bases at J; junction bases unmatched: 14. Germline CDR1 SNHLY, CDR2 FYNNEI.

CDR3 protein: CACAIVWTSGDPGADYEQYF. The CDR3 DNA reads as TGTGCCTGCGCCATAGTTTGGACTAGCGGGGACCCAGGCGCTGACTACGAGCAGTACTTC. The chain joins TRBV30 to TRBJ2-7; 12 bases align to TRBD2. This CDR3 spans 20 amino acids. CDR1 GTSNPN and CDR2 SVGIG come from the germline V gene (reference sequence). The ends lost 6 bases at V and 3 bases at J; junction bases unmatched: 24.

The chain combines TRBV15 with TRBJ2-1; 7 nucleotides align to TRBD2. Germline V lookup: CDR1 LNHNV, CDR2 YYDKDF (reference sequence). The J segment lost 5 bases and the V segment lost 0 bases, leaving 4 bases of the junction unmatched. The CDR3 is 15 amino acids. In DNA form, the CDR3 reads TGTGCCACCAGCAGAGAGGTAGCGGGTCACAATGAGCAGTTCTTC. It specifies CATSREVAGHNEQFF.